Listed below are T cell receptor beta chains from one sample, sequenced in a study of T cell repertoires in cytomegalovirus infection. TCRdb called the reads again in MiXCR, with one record for every CDR3 protein. The sample contains fewer than 300,000 distinct CDR3 sequences, 25% of which appear only once. Sequenced material: PBMCs. The receptors come from a human donor in good health (CMV status not recorded). Some clones in this sample may be carry-over from other donors' samples. CDR3s include the opening cysteine and the closing phenylalanine or tryptophan. The order of the fields is D gene, V gene, J gene, clone size, CDR3 DNA, CDR3 protein. D genes are given only for firm matches. For some rows the clone size is stated as once, few or many, or as a class when expanded; others skip it.

-	TRBV12-3/TRBV12-4	TRBJ1-3	-	TGTGCCAGCAGTTCCACGAACAATGCTGGAAACACCATATATTTT	CASSSTNNAGNTIYF
-	TRBV28	TRBJ1-4	-	TGTGCCAGCAGTACGACCTCGGTCTGGGAAAAACTGTTTTTT	CASSTTSVWEKLFF
TRBD1	TRBV7-2	TRBJ1-2	many	TGTGCCAGCAGCTCACCGGGACAGCCTAACTATGGCTACACCTTC	CASSSPGQPNYGYTF
-	TRBV11-2	TRBJ2-7	-	TGTGCCAGCAGCTTAGGAGGGGCCCTGGAGCAGTACTTC	CASSLGGALEQYF
-	TRBV28	TRBJ2-5	many	TGTGCCAGCAGTCGGAGTGGAGGGCCAGAGACCCAGTACTTC	CASSRSGGPETQYF
-	TRBV4-3	TRBJ2-3	-	TGCGCCAGCAGCCAAGAGGGGGCGGCTAAAAGCGATACGCAGTATTTT	CASSQEGAAKSDTQYF
-	TRBV6-1	TRBJ2-4	few	TGTGCCAGCAGTGACACCGGAGGGATAAACATTCAGTACTTC	CASSDTGGINIQYF
TRBD2	TRBV20-1	TRBJ2-7	-	TGCAGGTTGCTAGCGGGCTACGAGCAGTACTTC	CRLLAGYEQYF
-	TRBV7-7	TRBJ2-3	many	TGTGCTAGCAGCTTACAGCCCACAGATACGCAGTATTTT	CASSLQPTDTQYF
-	TRBV27	TRBJ1-6	-	TGTGCCAGCAGTTTCCTCGGACCTTATAATTCACCCCTCCACTTT	CASSFLGPYNSPLHF
TRBD1	TRBV28	TRBJ1-5	-	TGTGCCAGCAGTTTACGGACAGGGTTACAGCCCCAGCATTTT	CASSLRTGLQPQHF
-	TRBV20-1	TRBJ1-1	few	TGCAGTGCAAAACAAGCTTCAGGTATGAACACTGAAGCTTTCTTT	CSAKQASGMNTEAFF
TRBD2	TRBV18	TRBJ2-5	-	TGTGCCAGCTCAACCACTTCCAGCGGGGAAGAGACCCAGTACTTC	CASSTTSSGEETQYF
TRBD2	TRBV28	TRBJ2-1	-	TGTGCCAGCAGGCAACGCGGGGCTAGCGGGAGTTTCTCCTACAATGAGCAGTTCTTC	CASRQRGASGSFSYNEQFF
TRBD2	TRBV7-2	TRBJ2-1	many	TGTGCCAGCAGCTTAGGGGGACTAGCGGGAAACAATGAGCAGTTCTTC	CASSLGGLAGNNEQFF
TRBD2	TRBV7-2	TRBJ2-1	many	TGTGCCAGCAGCTTGCAGCCGGGACTAGCGGGAGCAGATGAGCAGTTCTTC	CASSLQPGLAGADEQFF
-	TRBV12-3/TRBV12-4	TRBJ1-3	few	TGTGCCAGCAGTTTAGGGGCAGCTGGAAACACCATATATTTT	CASSLGAAGNTIYF
-	TRBV7-2	TRBJ1-2	many	TGTGCCAGCAGCTTATATGGAGCCTCAATTGGCTACACCTTC	CASSLYGASIGYTF
TRBD1	TRBV5-1	TRBJ2-4	few	TGCGCCAGCAGCCTCACAATGACAGGGGGTGCCAAAAACATTCAGTACTTC	CASSLTMTGGAKNIQYF